Listed below are T cell receptor beta chains from one sample, sequenced in a study of OX40 agonist ivuxolimab in advanced cancers. Sequencing used immunoSEQ multiplex PCR; TCRdb keeps in-frame clones, though not all of them. The sample yields about 110,000 clones, approximately 89% seen once. The sequenced sample was CD4+ or CD8+ T cells sorted from blood, obtained in a trial of the OX40 agonist ivuxolimab. The receptors stem from an adult with an advanced solid tumor such as melanoma, head and neck, liver or kidney cancer. The CDR3 runs from the conserved cysteine through the conserved F or W. D genes are given only for firm matches. Clone size is not always given. Where it is, it says once, few, many or a class for expanded clones.

D gene: TRBD1
clone size: .
J gene: TRBJ1-2
V gene: TRBV19
CDR3 protein: CASRPPRGRGYTF
CDR3 DNA: TGTGCCAGTAGACCCCCCAGGGGGCGCGGCTACACCTTC

D gene: .
clone size: .
J gene: TRBJ1-6
V gene: TRBV6-5
CDR3 protein: CASSYGTSPLHF
CDR3 DNA: TGTGCCAGCAGTTACGGGACGTCACCCCTCCACTTT

D gene: TRBD2
clone size: .
J gene: TRBJ2-1
V gene: TRBV5-1
CDR3 protein: CASSLDGLAGNVQFF
CDR3 DNA: TGCGCCAGCAGCTTGGACGGACTAGCGGGGAATGTGCAGTTCTTC

D gene: .
clone size: once
J gene: TRBJ1-1
V gene: TRBV7-7
CDR3 protein: CASSLITNGGSEAFF
CDR3 DNA: TGTGCTAGCAGCTTAATTACCAACGGAGGCTCTGAAGCTTTCTTT

D gene: TRBD2
clone size: once
J gene: TRBJ2-1
V gene: TRBV7-6
CDR3 protein: CASSLFVGGLGNEQFF
CDR3 DNA: TGTGCCAGCAGCTTATTCGTGGGAGGACTAGGCAATGAGCAGTTCTTC

D gene: .
clone size: .
J gene: TRBJ1-2
V gene: TRBV2
CDR3 protein: CASRLRGGYTF
CDR3 DNA: TGTGCCAGCCGCTTGAGGGGAGGCTACACCTTC

D gene: TRBD2
clone size: .
J gene: TRBJ2-5
V gene: TRBV28
CDR3 protein: CASSPTLASGRGETQYF
CDR3 DNA: TGTGCCAGCAGTCCGACCCTGGCTAGCGGGAGGGGAGAGACCCAGTACTTC

D gene: TRBD1
clone size: once
J gene: TRBJ1-2
V gene: TRBV6-6
CDR3 protein: CASSYKEGASYGYTF
CDR3 DNA: TGTGCCAGCAGTTACAAAGAGGGGGCGAGCTATGGCTACACCTTC

D gene: TRBD2
clone size: .
J gene: TRBJ2-1
V gene: TRBV28
CDR3 protein: CASSLAGGYNEQFF
CDR3 DNA: TGTGCCAGCAGTTTAGCGGGAGGTTACAATGAGCAGTTCTTC

D gene: TRBD2
clone size: .
J gene: TRBJ2-1
V gene: TRBV19
CDR3 protein: CASSGTSGAFYNEQFF
CDR3 DNA: TGTGCCAGTAGCGGGACTAGCGGGGCCTTTTACAATGAGCAGTTCTTC

D gene: .
clone size: .
J gene: TRBJ2-4
V gene: TRBV6-6
CDR3 protein: CASSGTGEAKNIQYF
CDR3 DNA: TGTGCCAGCAGTGGTACTGGGGAAGCCAAAAACATTCAGTACTTC

D gene: TRBD2
clone size: .
J gene: TRBJ2-1
V gene: TRBV5-1
CDR3 protein: CASSYNVGTSGGANEQFF
CDR3 DNA: TGCGCCAGCAGCTACAACGTTGGAACTAGCGGGGGGGCGAATGAGCAGTTCTTC

D gene: .
clone size: few
J gene: TRBJ2-3
V gene: TRBV19
CDR3 protein: CASSIELGEGGQYF
CDR3 DNA: TGTGCCAGTAGTATAGAGTTGGGGGAAGGAGGGCAGTATTTT

D gene: .
clone size: .
J gene: TRBJ1-1
V gene: TRBV18
CDR3 protein: CASSPSGQNTEAFF
CDR3 DNA: TGTGCCAGCTCACCCTCCGGGCAGAACACTGAAGCTTTCTTT

D gene: .
clone size: .
J gene: TRBJ1-2
V gene: TRBV15
CDR3 protein: CATSRKGQLYGYTF
CDR3 DNA: TGTGCCACCAGCAGGAAAGGACAGCTCTATGGCTACACCTTC

D gene: .
clone size: once
J gene: TRBJ1-2
V gene: TRBV27
CDR3 protein: CASSLGPTQRESYGYTF
CDR3 DNA: TGTGCCAGCAGTTTAGGCCCGACACAGAGAGAAAGCTATGGCTACACCTTC

D gene: .
clone size: .
J gene: TRBJ1-1
V gene: TRBV18
CDR3 protein: CASSPLTGMNTEAFF
CDR3 DNA: TGTGCCAGCTCACCACTGACGGGAATGAACACTGAAGCTTTCTTT

D gene: TRBD1
clone size: .
J gene: TRBJ1-4
V gene: TRBV2
CDR3 protein: CASLKGQTTNEKLFF
CDR3 DNA: TGTGCCAGCCTGAAGGGACAGACAACTAATGAAAAACTGTTTTTT

D gene: TRBD1
clone size: .
J gene: TRBJ2-7
V gene: TRBV18
CDR3 protein: CASSPGTGAYEQYF
CDR3 DNA: TGTGCCAGCTCTCCCGGGACAGGGGCCTACGAGCAGTACTTC

D gene: .
clone size: .
J gene: TRBJ2-7
V gene: TRBV28
CDR3 protein: CASGSGVREQYF
CDR3 DNA: TGTGCCAGCGGGTCGGGAGTGCGGGAGCAGTACTTC

D gene: .
clone size: .
J gene: TRBJ1-4
V gene: TRBV6-1
CDR3 protein: CASSDRTERTTNEKLFF
CDR3 DNA: TGTGCCAGCAGTGACCGGACAGAAAGGACGACTAATGAAAAACTGTTTTTT

D gene: .
clone size: .
J gene: TRBJ1-2
V gene: TRBV6-6
CDR3 protein: CASSTLDYGYTF
CDR3 DNA: TGTGCCAGCAGTACCCTCGACTATGGCTACACCTTC

D gene: .
clone size: .
J gene: TRBJ2-7
V gene: TRBV5-1
CDR3 protein: CASSLDPWGGSYEQYF
CDR3 DNA: TGCGCCAGCAGCCTCGACCCTTGGGGAGGCTCCTACGAGCAGTACTTC

D gene: TRBD1
clone size: .
J gene: TRBJ1-4
V gene: TRBV5-1
CDR3 protein: CASSSDRVEEKLFF
CDR3 DNA: TGCGCCAGCAGCTCAGACAGGGTAGAGGAAAAACTGTTTTTT

D gene: TRBD1
clone size: .
J gene: TRBJ1-3
V gene: TRBV7-2
CDR3 protein: CASSAGTGTELFLYF
CDR3 DNA: TGTGCCAGCAGCGCCGGCACCGGGACAGAATTATTCTTATATTTT

D gene: TRBD1
clone size: .
J gene: TRBJ2-2
V gene: TRBV7-3
CDR3 protein: CASSLDRRGELFF
CDR3 DNA: TGTGCCAGCAGCTTGGACAGGAGGGGGGAGCTGTTTTTT

D gene: .
clone size: .
J gene: TRBJ1-2
V gene: TRBV15
CDR3 protein: CATSRGGVAGYTF
CDR3 DNA: TGTGCCACCAGCAGAGGCGGGGTAGCCGGCTACACCTTC

D gene: .
clone size: .
J gene: TRBJ1-2
V gene: TRBV5-8
CDR3 protein: CASSPPDSENYGYTF
CDR3 DNA: TGTGCCAGCAGCCCGCCCGACAGTGAGAACTATGGCTACACCTTC

D gene: TRBD2
clone size: .
J gene: TRBJ2-7
V gene: TRBV7-9
CDR3 protein: CASSLDLGLAGGSHEQYF
CDR3 DNA: TGTGCCAGCAGCTTAGACTTGGGACTAGCGGGGGGCTCCCACGAGCAGTACTTC

D gene: .
clone size: .
J gene: TRBJ2-2
V gene: TRBV4-1
CDR3 protein: CASSQEGKNTGELFF
CDR3 DNA: TGCGCCAGCAGCCAAGAAGGGAAGAACACCGGGGAGCTGTTTTTT

D gene: .
clone size: .
J gene: TRBJ1-4
V gene: TRBV14
CDR3 protein: CASSQLEAGNEKLFF
CDR3 DNA: TGTGCCAGCAGCCAATTGGAAGCGGGAAATGAAAAACTGTTTTTT

D gene: .
clone size: .
J gene: TRBJ2-5
V gene: TRBV18
CDR3 protein: CASSPLPGSGETQYF
CDR3 DNA: TGTGCCAGCTCACCTCTCCCGGGTAGCGGAGAGACCCAGTACTTC

D gene: TRBD2
clone size: .
J gene: TRBJ2-7
V gene: TRBV9
CDR3 protein: CASSPGPSGENYEQYF
CDR3 DNA: TGTGCCAGCAGCCCGGGCCCTAGCGGGGAAAACTACGAGCAGTACTTC

D gene: .
clone size: .
J gene: TRBJ2-7
V gene: TRBV25-1
CDR3 protein: CASTPGEEQYF
CDR3 DNA: TGTGCCAGCACTCCGGGGGAAGAGCAGTACTTC

D gene: .
clone size: .
J gene: TRBJ2-6
V gene: TRBV28
CDR3 protein: CASSSAGLPSSGANVLTF
CDR3 DNA: TGTGCCAGCAGTTCCGCAGGGCTCCCTAGCTCTGGGGCCAACGTCCTGACTTTC

D gene: .
clone size: .
J gene: TRBJ1-6
V gene: TRBV7-9
CDR3 protein: CASSSQRDSPLHF
CDR3 DNA: TGTGCCAGCAGCTCTCAGAGGGATTCACCCCTCCACTTT

D gene: TRBD1
clone size: .
J gene: TRBJ1-1
V gene: TRBV27
CDR3 protein: CASSFEGADTEAFF
CDR3 DNA: TGTGCCAGCAGTTTTGAGGGGGCTGACACTGAAGCTTTCTTT

D gene: .
clone size: .
J gene: TRBJ1-1
V gene: TRBV28
CDR3 protein: CASSYGRLEAFF
CDR3 DNA: TGTGCCAGCAGTTATGGCAGGTTGGAAGCTTTCTTT

D gene: .
clone size: .
J gene: TRBJ2-5
V gene: TRBV16
CDR3 protein: CASSQSWRGKETQYF
CDR3 DNA: TGTGCCAGCAGCCAATCCTGGAGGGGGAAGGAGACCCAGTACTTC

D gene: TRBD2
clone size: .
J gene: TRBJ2-7
V gene: TRBV14
CDR3 protein: CASSQWEGKQYF
CDR3 DNA: TGTGCCAGCAGCCAATGGGAGGGGAAGCAGTACTTC

D gene: TRBD1
clone size: .
J gene: TRBJ2-1
V gene: TRBV9
CDR3 protein: CASNPGQGYNEQFF
CDR3 DNA: TGTGCCAGCAACCCGGGACAGGGGTACAATGAGCAGTTCTTC

D gene: .
clone size: .
J gene: TRBJ1-3
V gene: TRBV5-1
CDR3 protein: CASSSRTGSGNTIYF
CDR3 DNA: TGCGCCAGCAGCTCGCGAACGGGCTCTGGAAACACCATATATTTT

D gene: .
clone size: .
J gene: TRBJ1-2
V gene: TRBV7-9
CDR3 protein: CASSLVGRGLGGYTF
CDR3 DNA: TGTGCCAGCAGCTTAGTAGGTCGGGGGCTAGGTGGCTACACCTTC

D gene: .
clone size: .
J gene: TRBJ1-3
V gene: TRBV30
CDR3 protein: CAWSVPGRNTIYF
CDR3 DNA: TGTGCCTGGAGTGTCCCAGGGAGAAACACCATATATTTT

D gene: .
clone size: .
J gene: TRBJ2-1
V gene: TRBV7-9
CDR3 protein: CASSPGQLQYYNEQFF
CDR3 DNA: TGTGCCAGCAGTCCTGGACAGCTCCAGTACTACAATGAGCAGTTCTTC

D gene: .
clone size: .
J gene: TRBJ2-7
V gene: TRBV19
CDR3 protein: CASSQDSRDEQYF
CDR3 DNA: TGTGCCAGTAGCCAGGATTCTCGGGACGAGCAGTACTTC

D gene: TRBD2
clone size: .
J gene: TRBJ2-1
V gene: TRBV9
CDR3 protein: CASSATSGSYNEQFF
CDR3 DNA: TGTGCCAGCAGCGCCACTAGCGGGAGCTACAATGAGCAGTTCTTC

D gene: .
clone size: .
J gene: TRBJ2-7
V gene: TRBV7-3
CDR3 protein: CASSPPAGVEQYF
CDR3 DNA: TGTGCCAGCAGCCCCCCTGCAGGGGTCGAGCAGTACTTC

D gene: TRBD2
clone size: .
J gene: TRBJ2-1
V gene: TRBV5-1
CDR3 protein: CASSLVTSGYNEQFF
CDR3 DNA: TGCGCCAGCAGCTTGGTGACTAGCGGGTACAATGAGCAGTTCTTC

D gene: .
clone size: .
J gene: TRBJ1-5
V gene: TRBV28
CDR3 protein: CASSSGNQPQHF
CDR3 DNA: TGTGCCAGCAGTTCCGGGAATCAGCCCCAGCATTTT